This T cell receptor beta chain was profiled in a study of shared clonotypes between healthy human individuals. Broader study findings: An anticipated effect of sequencing depth on clonotype sharing among donors was recognized. The study found 4.5% to 6% of naive CD4 clonotypes shared across a handful of donors.

CD8 memory comprised CD45RO+ plus CCR7-negative CD45RA+ TemRA cells. As to this clone: Its antigen is unknown.

The length of the CDR3 is 19 residues. Trimming cost V 2 bases and J 0 bases; bases outside gene matches: 10. CDR1 SEHNR and CDR2 FQNEAQ come from the germline V gene (reference sequence). A deep-level run was used for the assay. Measured with immunoSEQ multiplex PCR; TCRdb has only the in-frame clones, and not every one. The sample contains 600,000 to 750,000 clones, around 90% of which appear only once. This TCR derives from a man aged 18 to 29 in good health. Some clones in this sample may be carry-over from other donors' samples. The specimen sequenced was memory CD8+ T cells from PBMCs. The sample's subset: CD45RO+ cells pooled with CCR7-negative TemRA cells. The rearrangement uses TRBV7-9 and TRBJ2-6; 7 bases fit TRBD1. The CDR3 loop reads CASSLKPGRGYSGANVLTF. CDR3 coding DNA: TGTGCCAGCAGCTTAAAGCCCGGCAGGGGGTACTCTGGGGCCAACGTCCTGACTTTC.